This passage covers 18 T cell receptor beta chains from one sample sequenced in a study of CD8+CD57+ T cells in acquired aplastic anemia. TCR beta VDJ combinations and CDR3 sequences were profiled from genomic DNA. TCRdb reprocessed the reads via MiXCR and lists one record per CDR3 protein. The sample has 100,000 to 120,000 distinct CDR3 sequences, 50% to 65% seen once. Source material: sorted CD4+, CD8+, or CD8+CD57+ T cells (not recorded which) from PBMCs. The receptors originated from a human donor in good health, serving as a control.

With respect to this clonotype: A much larger clonotype is one base distant, so this may be a read error. The V and J genes are TRBV13 and TRBJ1-4; a weak D match, TRBD1 (5 bases). V was clipped by 5 bases and J by 5 bases, with 12 bases between them. Germline CDR1 is PRHDT and CDR2 is FYEKMQ (reference sequence). This CDR3 spans 14 amino acids. The CDR3 protein is CASSHRGGNEKLFF. The CDR3 DNA reads as TGTGCCAGCAGCCACCGGGGGGGGAATGAAAAACTGTTTTTT.

The DNA for the CDR3 is TGCAGTGCACGACCCGGGACAGGGTATGGCTACACCTTC. Translated, it gives CSARPGTGYGYTF. The V call is TRBV20-1, the J call TRBJ1-2, with TRBD1 matching over 9 bases. Losses at the gene ends were 6 bases for V and 5 bases for J; bases not matched to a gene: 7. The CDR3 sequence is 13 residues long. CDR1 DFQATT and CDR2 SNEGSKA come from the germline V gene (reference sequence).

This chain connects TRBV10-3 to TRBJ2-7; D is unclear. CDR1 is ENHRY, CDR2 SYGVKD, per germline. The CDR3 contains 16 residues. V dropped 4 bases and J dropped 0 bases, with 16 bases sitting between them. The CDR3 protein is CAISAGEESFSYEQYF. The CDR3 nucleotides are TGTGCCATCAGTGCCGGAGAAGAGTCCTTCTCCTACGAGCAGTACTTC.

This clonotype has just a few counts. The V gene is TRBV25-1, the J gene TRBJ2-7; possible D gene TRBD2, 7 bases. The CDR3 totals 15 residues. Trimming shortened V by 4 bases and J by 4 bases, and 17 bases separated the two germline ends. Germline V gene sequence: CDR1 MGHDK, CDR2 SYGVNS. The DNA of the CDR3 is TGTGCCAGCAGTGGGGGGGGCTGTAGCGGATACGAGCAGTACTTC. It yields the protein CASSGGGCSGYEQYF.

This chain uses TRBV29-1 with TRBJ1-2; TRBD1 is a possible D gene (5 bases). From germline, CDR1 is SQVTM and CDR2 ANQGSEA. The V end lost 5 bases, the J end lost 3 bases, and 19 bases lay between the germline ends. The CDR3 length is 15 residues. CDR3 amino acids: CSVSSQLVGDYGYTF. The CDR3 DNA sequence: TGCAGCGTTAGTAGTCAACTAGTAGGGGACTATGGCTACACCTTC.

The chain has TRBV2 and TRBJ1-1; D ambiguous. Trimming left V 6 bases short and J 0 bases short, with 14 bases between. The CDR3 runs 15 residues. Germline V gene sequence: CDR1 SNHLY, CDR2 FYNNEI. The CDR3 region is CASSAPGEMNTEAFF. As DNA, the CDR3 is TGTGCCAGCAGCGCCCCCGGGGAAATGAACACTGAAGCTTTCTTT.

The chain is built from TRBV6-5 and TRBJ1-2; D gene ambiguous. The CDR3 is 15 residues long. Germline V gives CDR1 MNHEY, CDR2 SVGAGI. Trimming cost V 0 bases and J 3 bases, with 11 bases left between them. CDR3 in DNA: TGTGCCAGCAGTTACTCGGCAGGCATGGACTATGGCTACACCTTC. It codes for CASSYSAGMDYGYTF.

This clonotype was seen ten or more times. This chain uses TRBV6-5 with TRBJ2-1, with D perhaps TRBD1 (6 bases). Looked up from germline, CDR1 is MNHEY and CDR2 is SVGAGI. The CDR3 runs to 12 residues. Trimming shortened V by 5 bases and J by 9 bases, and 11 bases separated the two germline ends. The CDR3 reads CASSPIGGEQFF. In DNA, the CDR3 is TGTGCCAGCAGTCCAATAGGGGGTGAGCAGTTCTTC.

This clonotype was observed at least ten times. This chain joins TRBV25-1 and TRBJ1-6; TRBD1 might be the D (5 bases). This CDR3 region has 15 residues. V lost 7 bases to trimming and J lost 9 bases, with 19 bases between them. Germline V CDR1 and CDR2: MGHDK, SYGVNS. The CDR3 sequence is CASTDSRGRSSPLHF. The CDR3, as DNA: TGTGCCAGCACCGACTCCCGGGGCAGGAGTTCACCCCTCCACTTT.

This clonotype was detected only a few times. The J gene is TRBJ1-6, the V gene TRBV19; 8 positions match TRBD1. This CDR3 has 15 residues. Germline V gene data show CDR1 as LNHDA and CDR2 as SQIVND (reference sequence). V was pared by 6 bases and J by 6 bases, with 7 bases of the junction left unmatched. CDR3 sequence (DNA): TGTGCCAGTAGCTCAGGGGGCGCGGGTAATTCACCCCTCCACTTT. As protein: CASSSGGAGNSPLHF.

The chain couples TRBV2 to TRBJ1-3; D unclear. The V end was cut by 5 bases, the J end by 0 bases, with 11 bases between. CDR1 is SNHLY, CDR2 FYNNEI, per germline. The CDR3 sequence is 15 residues long. Here the CDR3 DNA reads TGTGCCAGCAGTCTGGACCGAAACTCTGGAAACACCATATATTTT. Its translation: CASSLDRNSGNTIYF.

This clonotype was detected only a few times. CDR3 in amino acids: CAWKELGQPHTEAFF. The CDR3 DNA reads as TGTGCCTGGAAGGAACTCGGGCAGCCCCACACTGAAGCTTTCTTT. The V call is TRBV30, the J call TRBJ1-1; D not resolved. The CDR3 runs to 15 residues. CDR1 is GTSNPN and CDR2 is SVGIG in the germline V gene (reference sequence). With 4 bases removed from V and 3 bases from J, the gap between germline ends came to 18 bases. Using reference TRBV30 and TRBJ1-1 for the parts outside the CDR3, the full variable domain is SQTIHQWPATLVQPVGSPLSLECTVEGTSNPNLYWYRQAAGRGLQLLFYSVGIGQISSEVPQNLSASRPQDRQFILSSKKLLLSDSGFYLCAWKELGQPHTEAFFGQGTRLTVV.

In DNA form, the CDR3 reads TGTGCCAGCAGTGGGGAGATCCTGAACACTGAAGCTTTCTTT. Protein product: CASSGEILNTEAFF. The chain employs TRBV25-1 and TRBJ1-1; D is undetermined. This CDR3 is 14 amino acids long. Looked up from germline, CDR1 is MGHDK and CDR2 is SYGVNS. V was shortened by 4 bases and J by 0 bases, with 9 bases between the two germline ends.

This chain links TRBV25-1 with TRBJ1-1; D uncertain. With 1 base removed from V and 3 bases from J, the gap between germline ends came to 3 bases. CDR3 size: 12 residues. The V gene's germline CDR1 is MGHDK and CDR2 SYGVNS. CDR3 in amino acids: CASSESYTEAFF. The CDR3 DNA sequence: TGTGCCAGCAGTGAATCCTACACTGAAGCTTTCTTT.

Many counts were recorded for this clonotype. V and J are TRBV12-3 or TRBV12-4 and TRBJ1-5; a weak D match, TRBD1 (5 bases). The V gene lost 5 bases and the J gene lost 7 bases, with 12 bases spanning the gap. The CDR3 has 13 residues. This CDR3 reads CASSPGYGQPQHF. Written as DNA, the CDR3 is TGTGCCAGCAGTCCAGGGTACGGACAGCCCCAGCATTTT.

The chain's CDR3 is CASSEATGQLPYEQYF. Written as DNA, the CDR3 is TGTGCCAGCAGTGAAGCGACGGGACAGCTCCCCTACGAGCAGTACTTC. V usage is TRBV25-1 and J usage is TRBJ2-7; 7 nucleotides agree with TRBD1. In germline, CDR1 is MGHDK, CDR2 SYGVNS. This CDR3 is 16 amino acids long. V shed 2 bases, J shed 2 bases, and the junction held 9 bases outside the gene matches.

This clonotype was picked up many times. This sequence joins TRBV7-2 and TRBJ1-5, with D possibly TRBD1 on 5 matching bases. V lost 5 bases and J lost 5, with 10 bases in between. The germline V gene encodes CDR1 SGHTA and CDR2 FQGNSA. CDR3 length: 13 amino acids. CDR3 region: CASSVDTYQPQHF. DNA of the CDR3: TGTGCCAGCAGCGTGGACACCTATCAGCCCCAGCATTTT.

This clonotype was recorded many times. The V call is TRBV7-3, the J call TRBJ2-1; the match to TRBD2 covers 13 bases. Germline trimming cut 5 bases from V and 8 bases from J; bases unmatched to any gene: 6. The germline V gene encodes CDR1 SGHTA and CDR2 FQGTGA. The CDR3 runs to 15 residues. The CDR3 DNA sequence: TGTGCCAGCAGCCTACTAGCGGGGGGGTGGGATGAGCAGTTCTTC. It translates to CASSLLAGGWDEQFF.